This T cell receptor (beta chain) was sequenced for a study of OX40 agonist ivuxolimab in advanced cancers. Overall study context: Partial responses, seen in three patients, involved one hepatocellular carcinoma and two cutaneous melanomas. General study findings and limits: Averaged across samples, CD8+ T cells carried more expanded clones than CD4+ did.

Measured with immunoSEQ multiplex PCR; TCRdb has only the in-frame clones, and not every one. The profile shows some 45,000 clones, about 89% of them singletons. The V gene's germline CDR1 is SGHTA and CDR2 FQGTGA. The CDR3 length is 13 residues. Trimming cost V 4 bases and J 4 bases, with 11 bases left between them. Regarding this clone: Its antigen remains unknown.

This receptor was identified in an adult with an advanced solid tumor such as melanoma, head and neck, liver or kidney cancer. The source was CD4+ or CD8+ T cells sorted from blood, collected in a trial of the OX40 agonist ivuxolimab. V gene TRBV7-3 combines with J gene TRBJ2-7; D gene uncertain. In DNA, the CDR3 is TGTGCCAGCAGCTCCCGCCGCGGTTACGAGCAGTACTTC. Translating gives CASSSRRGYEQYF.